Each of the 23 T cell receptor beta chains below was sequenced from the same sample in a study of blood T cells in healthy people across ages. A sample-barcoded 5' primer and a J-beta primer mix were used in a second PCR of roughly 6 to 11 cycles. TCRdb reprocessed the 5' RACE reads with MiXCR, giving one entry per CDR3 protein. The data contain 800,000 or so distinct CDR3 sequences, approximately 25% of them seen just once; the ten biggest clones take up approximately 4%. The sample was also linked to a second study, of T cells of mothers and their children.

Sequenced material: blood. These receptors were obtained from a boy younger than 18 in good health.

This clonotype came up a few times. In DNA, the CDR3 is TGTGCCAGTAGTAGCTTGGGTTTAGGCTCCTACAATGAGCAGTTCTTC. It translates to CASSSLGLGSYNEQFF. V is TRBV19 and J is TRBJ2-1, with unresolved D. The CDR3 covers 16 residues. Germline assignment: CDR1 LNHDA and CDR2 SQIVND (reference sequence). V was cut by 4 bases and J by 0 bases, with 13 bases left in between.

This chain joins TRBV9 and TRBJ1-6, with 7 nucleotides matching TRBD1. Germline V CDR1 and CDR2: SGDLS, YYNGEE. This CDR3 is 14 amino acids long. The junction had 0 bases not matched to a gene; V was cut back by 1 base and J by 5 bases. The CDR3 region is CASSVTGDNSPLHF. The CDR3 bases are TGTGCCAGCAGCGTAACAGGGGATAATTCACCCCTCCACTTT.

The chain uses TRBV7-2 and TRBJ1-4; weak D call: TRBD1 (5 bases). The CDR3 runs to 19 residues. The germline CDR1 and CDR2 sequences are SGHTA and FQGNSA. Trimming took 3 bases from V and 8 from J, leaving 28 bases between them. CDR3 sequence (DNA): TGTGCCAGCAGCTTCCCTCCGCAGGGACCTTCGACAACCAGGGAAAAACTGTTTTTT. Its protein is CASSFPPQGPSTTREKLFF.

This clonotype was counted only a few times. The genes are TRBV9 and TRBJ1-1, with D perhaps matching TRBD1 (6 bases). The CDR3 sequence is 13 residues long. The germline gives CDR1 SGDLS, CDR2 YYNGEE. Trimming removed 3 bases at V and 4 bases at J, with 10 bases between. The CDR3 protein is CASSEGDGTEAFF. CDR3 nucleotides: TGTGCCAGCAGCGAGGGGGACGGCACTGAAGCTTTCTTT.

The V gene is TRBV28, the J gene TRBJ2-5; 10 positions match TRBD2. Germline trimming cut 3 bases from V and 5 bases from J; bases unmatched to any gene: 6. Looked up from germline, CDR1 is MDHEN and CDR2 is SYDVKM. The CDR3 has 15 residues. DNA of the CDR3: TGTGCCAGCAGTTTCGAGCGGGGGGGCCAGGAGACCCAGTACTTC. As protein: CASSFERGGQETQYF.

This clonotype was detected only a few times. V is TRBV7-9 and J is TRBJ1-2, with D unresolved. Germline V gives CDR1 SEHNR, CDR2 FQNEAQ (reference sequence). V was trimmed by 7 bases and J by 4 bases, leaving 19 bases between them. CDR3 length: 15 residues. The CDR3 is CASTLDGLVTYGYTF. The DNA for the CDR3 is TGTGCCAGCACCTTGGACGGCCTCGTCACCTATGGCTACACCTTC.

This clonotype was picked up a small number of times. The rearrangement links TRBV19 to TRBJ2-7; D is tentatively TRBD1 or TRBD2 (5 bases each). Trimming pared 5 bases from V and 2 bases from J, leaving 16 bases between. The CDR3 runs to 15 residues. CDR1 is LNHDA and CDR2 is SQIVND in the germline V gene (reference sequence). CDR3: CASSAPGTPAYEQYF. In DNA form, the CDR3 reads TGTGCCAGTAGTGCCCCCGGGACGCCTGCCTACGAGCAGTACTTC.

The rearrangement joins TRBV15 to TRBJ2-1, with TRBD2 matching over 8 bases. Germline values: CDR1 LNHNV, CDR2 YYDKDF (reference sequence). The CDR3 loop spans 15 amino acids. V trimming: 0 bases; J trimming: 8 bases; junction bases outside the gene matches: 6. CDR3 nucleotides: TGTGCCACCAGCAGAGATGACGGGGGGGCCGATGAGCAGTTCTTC. It is translated as CATSRDDGGADEQFF.

The chain recombines TRBV7-9 with TRBJ2-5, with TRBD1 identical over 8 bases. V gave up 5 bases and J gave up 4 bases; unmatched junction bases: 12. CDR1 and CDR2 (germline): SEHNR, FQNEAQ (reference sequence). CDR3 size: 16 residues. CDR3 nucleotides: TGTGCCAGCAGCCTGATCGCCGGGACAGGCGGAGAGACCCAGTACTTC. Translation: CASSLIAGTGGETQYF.

In its sample, this clonotype was seen a few times. CDR3 coding DNA: TGTGCCAGCAGTTTATACCCCGGGACAGATATAGTCAACATTCAGTACTTC. Translated, it gives CASSLYPGTDIVNIQYF. The chain has TRBV28 and TRBJ2-4; TRBD1 matches 7 bases. The length of the CDR3 is 17 residues. Germline-derived CDR1 and CDR2 are MDHEN and SYDVKM. With 1 base clipped from V and 7 bases from J, the junction kept 13 bases outside the gene matches.

There are a few counts of this clonotype. V usage is TRBV7-2 and J usage is TRBJ2-6, with D maybe TRBD1 (5 bases). Trimming removed 2 bases from V and 1 base from J, with 9 bases in between. Germline V lookup: CDR1 SGHTA, CDR2 FQGNSA. There are 16 residues in the CDR3. CDR3 sequence reads: CASSLRGGSGANVLTF. The CDR3 nucleotides are TGTGCCAGCAGCTTAAGGGGTGGGTCTGGGGCCAACGTCCTGACTTTC.

The chain has TRBV29-1 and TRBJ2-1; unclear D gene. The CDR3 has 14 residues. Per germline, CDR1 SQVTM and CDR2 ANQGSEA. The V end lost 4 bases, the J end lost 0 bases, and 10 bases lay between the germline ends. CDR3 region: CSVVGIYSYNEQFF. The DNA of the CDR3 is TGCAGCGTTGTTGGTATTTACTCCTACAATGAGCAGTTCTTC.

The sample holds one count of this clonotype. V is TRBV18 and J is TRBJ2-3; D is uncertain. In germline, CDR1 is KGHSH, CDR2 LQKENI. This CDR3 has 14 residues. V gave up 6 bases and J gave up 2 bases, with 12 bases separating them. The CDR3 loop is CASSYIQPTDTQYF. The CDR3 DNA reads as TGTGCCAGCTCCTACATACAACCCACAGATACGCAGTATTTT.

The rearrangement uses TRBV6-5 and TRBJ2-5, with D possibly being TRBD1 (6 bases). The J call is doubtful: the DNA matches TRBJ2-7 better. This CDR3 has 17 residues. Germline CDR1 and CDR2: MNHEY and SVGAGI. The CDR3 nucleotides are TGTGCCAGCAGCTACCAGACTCGACAGGTCATCTTCTACGAGCAGTACTTC. This sequence encodes CASSYQTRQVIFYEQYF.

A single count supports this clonotype. The rearrangement links TRBV20-1 to TRBJ2-1, with D possibly matching TRBD1 (6 bases). The end of the DNA fits TRBJ2-7 better, so the J call may be wrong. CDR1 and CDR2 from the germline V gene are DFQATT and SNEGSKA (reference sequence). The CDR3 consists of 14 residues. The CDR3 DNA sequence: TGCAGTGCTAGGGACAGCCTTACCCTCTACGAGCAGTACTTC. Protein sequence: CSARDSLTLYEQYF.

This chain connects TRBV6-6 to TRBJ1-2; weak D call: TRBD1 (5 bases). The CDR3 extends over 12 amino acids. CDR1 and CDR2 (germline): MNHNY, SVGAGI (reference sequence). V lost 7 bases to trimming and J lost 4 bases, with 10 bases between them. The CDR3 DNA follows: TGTGCCAGCACTGGGGCCTCCTATGGCTACACCTTC. The encoded protein is CASTGASYGYTF.

This clonotype came up a few times. The V call is TRBV11-2, the J call TRBJ2-3; no clear D gene. Germline V lookup: CDR1 SGHAT, CDR2 FQNNGV. The length of the CDR3 is 13 residues. V shed 1 base and J shed 8 bases, with 10 bases lying between them. This chain's CDR3 is CASSLVAAGTQYF. CDR3 DNA: TGTGCCAGCAGCTTAGTGGCCGCCGGTACGCAGTATTTT.

This clonotype turned up a few times. The V gene is TRBV6-2 or TRBV6-3, the J gene TRBJ2-5, with 7 bases fitting TRBD2. The germline CDR1 and CDR2 sequences are MNHEY and SVGEGT. The CDR3 length is 15 residues. The V segment lost 5 bases and the J segment 1 base; nucleotides outside the gene matches: 7. CDR3 in amino acids: CASSPLTSAQETQYF. The CDR3 DNA sequence: TGTGCCAGCAGTCCCCTAACTAGCGCCCAAGAGACCCAGTACTTC.

The chain couples TRBV7-6 to TRBJ2-2; maybe TRBD1 (6 bases). The germline V gene encodes CDR1 SGHVS and CDR2 FNYEAQ. The CDR3 runs 14 residues. The V gene lost 4 bases and the J gene lost 4 bases, with 10 bases spanning the gap. The CDR3 DNA follows: TGTGCCAGCAGCTCAAGGGGGAGCACCGGGGAGCTGTTTTTT. Translating gives CASSSRGSTGELFF.

This clonotype was observed a handful of times. V usage is TRBV27 and J usage is TRBJ2-5, with TRBD1 matching 8 bases. TRBJ2-7 matches the DNA end more closely, so the J call is doubtful. The germline CDR1 and CDR2 sequences are MNHEY and SMNVEV (reference sequence). This CDR3 is built from 14 residues. This CDR3 is CASTARDRSYEQYF. The CDR3 DNA follows: TGTGCCAGCACCGCCCGGGACAGGTCCTACGAGCAGTACTTC.

The rearrangement joins TRBV27 to TRBJ2-6; 8 bases are shared with TRBD2. Germline trimming cut 5 bases from V and 0 bases from J; bases unmatched to any gene: 6. Germline V gene lookup returns CDR1 MNHEY and CDR2 SMNVEV (reference sequence). This CDR3 contains 17 residues. CDR3 in amino acids: CASSALAGYSGANVLTF. CDR3 coding DNA: TGTGCCAGCAGTGCCCTAGCGGGCTACTCTGGGGCCAACGTCCTGACTTTC.

The chain recombines TRBV15 with TRBJ2-1; D gene ambiguous. CDR1 and CDR2 (germline): LNHNV, YYDKDF (reference sequence). V lost 0 bases, J lost 11 bases, and 14 bases lay in between. The CDR3 runs 14 residues. CDR3 residues: CATSRDFGAAQQFF. Written as DNA, the CDR3 is TGTGCCACCAGCAGAGATTTCGGCGCGGCCCAGCAGTTCTTC.

This clonotype came up a few times. The V and J genes are TRBV11-2 and TRBJ2-5, with D maybe TRBD2 (7 bases). The DNA end lines up better with TRBJ2-1; the J call may be wrong. This CDR3 spans 16 amino acids. The germline CDR1 and CDR2 sequences are SGHAT and FQNNGV. The CDR3 region has the DNA TGTGCCAGCAGCTTGGCAGGCGGGGGCGTTTACAATGAGCAGTTCTTC. This encodes CASSLAGGGVYNEQFF.